The clone carrying this T cell receptor (beta chain) has just one count. The antigen remains unidentified. This sample is part of a study of cytomegalovirus exposure and HLA in healthy donors. Whole-study findings and limits: Presence/absence analyses supposed approximately even sequencing depth among donors. An observed cluster of highly shared sequence variants was recorded as a likely sequencing artifact.

The primer mix had 60 Vbeta and 13 Jbeta primers. Repertoires were generated with immunoSEQ multiplex PCR, while TCRdb's copy carries only in-frame clones and drops some. The sample has tens of thousands of clones; roughly 74% are singletons. The CDR3 spans 14 residues. The germline gives CDR1 SGHRS, CDR2 YFSETQ. Trimming took 0 bases from V and 7 from J, leaving 11 bases between them. The chain recombines TRBV5-1 with TRBJ2-1, with a possible D match to TRBD2 (6 bases). The receptor's source is a woman aged 45 to 65 in good health and CMV-seropositive. Source material: PBMCs. The DNA for the CDR3 is TGCGCCAGCAGCTTGGGCGGGACTCAGAATGAGCAGTTCTTC. It is translated as CASSLGGTQNEQFF.